What follows are 19 T cell receptor beta chains derived from one specimen sequenced in a study of blood T cell repertoires in COVID-19. Sequenced by immunoSEQ multiplex PCR; TCRdb stores in-frame clones only, minus some. Of around 160,000 clones listed, 81% are singletons. Sequencing used peripheral blood. The source of these receptors is a human donor with acute or convalescent COVID-19. The donor label of this sample is uncertain.

This clone has more than one count but fewer than ten. V usage is TRBV4-1 and J usage is TRBJ2-6, with TRBD1 as a possible D gene (6 bases). From germline, CDR1 is MGHRA and CDR2 YSYEKL. Trimming removed 2 bases at V and 4 bases at J, with 12 bases between. CDR3 size: 16 residues. The CDR3 is CASSQLTGSGANVLTF. The CDR3, as DNA: TGCGCCAGCAGCCAACTTACAGGGTCAGGGGCCAACGTCCTGACTTTC.

V and J are TRBV27 and TRBJ2-3; the D gene is possibly TRBD1 (7 bases). The V end lost 4 bases, the J end lost 4 bases, and 18 bases lay between the germline ends. The CDR3 extends over 16 amino acids. The germline V gene has CDR1 MNHEY and CDR2 SMNVEV (reference sequence). CDR3 sequence (DNA): TGTGCCAGCAGTTATCAGGGGGGCCGTCGGGCAGATACGCAGTATTTT. Residues: CASSYQGGRRADTQYF.

The rearrangement joins TRBV3-1 (or the pseudogene TRBV3-2) to TRBJ1-1, with 9 bases matching TRBD1. Germline CDR1 is LGHDT and CDR2 is YNNKEL (reference sequence). The junction had 10 bases not matched to a gene; V was cut back by 4 bases and J by 4 bases. The CDR3 is 16 residues long. This CDR3 is CASSPYRGPTSTEAFF. The CDR3 DNA is TGTGCCAGCAGCCCCTACAGGGGGCCCACTAGCACTGAAGCTTTCTTT.

The chain is built from TRBV19 and TRBJ1-1; 7 positions match TRBD1. This CDR3 region has 16 residues. The ends lost 3 bases at V and 1 base at J; junction bases unmatched: 8. Germline-derived CDR1 and CDR2 are LNHDA and SQIVND (reference sequence). The CDR3 region is CASSMLTGRRNTEAFF. The CDR3 DNA sequence: TGTGCCAGTAGTATGCTGACAGGGAGGAGGAACACTGAAGCTTTCTTT.

CDR3 bases: TGCACCAACGTCTCTCGACAGGGGACCTTAGTAGAAGAGACCCAGTACTTC. Protein sequence: CTNVSRQGTLVEETQYF. V is TRBV23-1 and J is TRBJ2-5; 8 bases are shared with TRBD1. TRBV23-1 is flagged as an ORF with uncertain function. This CDR3 is 17 amino acids long.

This chain uses TRBV10-3 with TRBJ1-2, with 10 positions matching TRBD1. The CDR3 extends over 14 amino acids. The V gene's germline CDR1 is ENHRY and CDR2 SYGVKD. V was clipped by 6 bases and J by 5 bases; unmatched bases: 6. Here the CDR3 reads CAIRGTGVGYGYTF. DNA of the CDR3: TGTGCCATCAGGGGGACAGGGGTCGGTTATGGCTACACCTTC.

Note on this clone: Other DNA sequences from this sample encode an identical CDR3 as well. V gene TRBV7-2 combines with J gene TRBJ1-5; 8 positions match TRBD1. CDR1 is SGHTA and CDR2 is FQGNSA in the germline V gene. This CDR3 has 14 residues. V lost 1 base, J lost 7 bases, and 3 bases stayed unmatched. CDR3 DNA: TGTGCCAGCAGCTTAGACAGGGGGAGGCAGCCCCAGCATTTT. It is translated as CASSLDRGRQPQHF.

The chain links TRBV11-3 to TRBJ2-1; 10 positions agree with TRBD1. Germline CDR1 is SGHNT and CDR2 is YENEEA. Trimming took 0 bases from V and 7 from J; bases not matched to a gene: 9. The CDR3 loop spans 17 amino acids. CDR3 in DNA: TGTGCCAGCAGCTTAGAGTCCGGAGACAGGGGGCGGAATGAGCAGTTCTTC. Its translation: CASSLESGDRGRNEQFF.

This clone was counted only a few times. The V gene is TRBV5-1, the J gene TRBJ2-2; 7 positions match TRBD1. Unmatched junction bases numbered 8, after V lost 4 bases and J lost 5 bases. CDR1 and CDR2 (germline): SGHRS, YFSETQ. There are 15 residues in the CDR3. CDR3 in DNA: TGCGCCAGCAGCATAGGACAGGCATCTACCGGGGAGCTGTTTTTT. Translating it yields CASSIGQASTGELFF.

V and J are TRBV2 and TRBJ2-2, with D perhaps TRBD1 (6 bases). Looked up from germline, CDR1 is SNHLY and CDR2 is FYNNEI. The length of the CDR3 is 13 residues. Trimming removed 6 bases at V and 3 bases at J, with 8 bases between. The CDR3 loop reads CASRRTDTGELFF. The DNA of the CDR3 is TGTGCCAGCAGAAGGACAGACACCGGGGAGCTGTTTTTT.

This clone appeared a few times. J is TRBJ2-1 and V is TRBV5-1, with 9 bases fitting TRBD2. Germline V gene lookup returns CDR1 SGHRS and CDR2 YFSETQ. The J segment lost 1 base and the V segment lost 3 bases, leaving 2 bases of the junction unmatched. The CDR3 has 15 residues. The CDR3 reads CASSSTSGSYNEQFF. CDR3 coding DNA: TGCGCCAGCAGCTCGACTAGCGGATCCTACAATGAGCAGTTCTTC.

In this sample, this clone turned up a few times. The chain combines TRBV7-2 with TRBJ1-2; D is possibly TRBD1 (5 bases). The germline V and J ends were trimmed by 4 bases and 8 bases, with 17 bases remaining between them. Germline CDR1 SGHTA, CDR2 FQGNSA. The CDR3 has 14 amino acids. The CDR3 region is CASSSGGPPGGYTF. For the CDR3, the DNA is TGTGCCAGCAGCTCCGGGGGTCCTCCGGGCGGCTACACCTTC. Combining the CDR3 with reference TRBV7-2 and TRBJ1-2 gives the whole variable domain GAGVSQSPSNKVTEKGKDVELRCDPISGHTALYWYRQSLGQGLEFLIYFQGNSAPDKSGLPSDRFSAERTGGSVSTLTIQRTQQEDSAVYLCASSSGGPPGGYTFGSGTRLTVV.

This clone was detected once. The CDR3 coding sequence is TGTGCCAGCAGGTCTGCGGGGGACCTGGAGCAGTTCTTC. It specifies CASRSAGDLEQFF. The chain employs TRBV14 and TRBJ2-1, with 7 nucleotides matching TRBD2. This CDR3 is 13 amino acids long. Looked up from germline, CDR1 is SGHDN and CDR2 is FVKESK. J lost 10 bases, V lost 6 bases, and 9 bases had no gene match.

This clone showed up just once. Written as DNA, the CDR3 is TGTGCCAGCAGCAAAGCGCAGGGTTGTACTGAAGCTTTCTTT. This codes for CASSKAQGCTEAFF. The chain is built from TRBV21-1 and TRBJ1-1; TRBD1 is taken as the D call from the table, unchecked against the DNA. TRBV21-1 is annotated as a pseudogene. CDR3 size: 14 residues.

The table lists this clone with a count of one. V is TRBV30 and J is TRBJ1-1; D is perhaps TRBD1 (5 bases). The CDR3 extends over 10 amino acids. In germline, CDR1 is GTSNPN, CDR2 SVGIG (reference sequence). The CDR3 loop reads CAWGGTEAFF. The CDR3 DNA follows: TGTGCGTGGGGGGGGACTGAAGCTTTCTTT.

The chain uses TRBV6-5 and TRBJ1-5; D remains unclear. This CDR3 comprises 12 residues. The germline gives CDR1 MNHEY, CDR2 SVGAGI. V lost 7 bases, J lost 6 bases, and 10 bases lay in between. In DNA, the CDR3 is TGTGCCAGCACGGGTCCCAGTCAGCCCCAGCATTTT. Encoded protein: CASTGPSQPQHF.

This chain uses TRBV11-1 with TRBJ1-6, with TRBD1 matching over 8 bases. The CDR3 runs 15 residues. The V segment lost 2 bases and the J segment 7 bases; nucleotides outside the gene matches: 4. The germline gives CDR1 SGHAT, CDR2 FQDESV (reference sequence). CDR3 in amino acids: CASSLQGAKNSPLHF. Here the CDR3 DNA reads TGTGCCAGCAGCTTACAGGGGGCGAAGAATTCACCCCTCCACTTT.

This clone was observed a few times. The chain links TRBV24-1 to TRBJ2-5; D perhaps matches TRBD2 (6 bases). In germline, CDR1 is KGHDR, CDR2 SFDVKD. The CDR3 is 18 residues long. Between the trimmed V and J ends, which lost 0 bases and 4 bases, there was a span of 20 bases. CDR3 nucleotides: TGTGCCACCAGTGATTTGGAGGAGGGAATGAGCAAGGGAGAGACCCAGTACTTC. This encodes CATSDLEEGMSKGETQYF.

This chain links TRBV6-5 with TRBJ2-5; the match to TRBD2 covers 7 bases. This CDR3 has 15 residues. The ends lost 6 bases at V and 2 bases at J; junction bases unmatched: 9. The V gene's germline CDR1 is MNHEY and CDR2 SVGAGI. This chain's CDR3 is CASSPRGLGQETQYF. The CDR3 coding sequence is TGTGCCAGCAGCCCCCGTGGACTAGGACAAGAGACCCAGTACTTC.